Presented here are 13 T cell receptor beta chains from one specimen sequenced in a study of T-cell reconstitution after alpha-beta-depleted transplantation in children. TCRbeta library preparation incorporated unique molecular identifiers. In TCRdb, the PCR reads were re-called with MiXCR into one record per CDR3 protein. The data contain approximately 85,000 distinct CDR3 sequences, around an eighth of them singletons. The material was PBMCs, mostly from graft donor cells, obtained 180 days after TCRalphabeta/CD19-depleted stem cell transplant. The source is a male patient aged 2-15 years who had a stem cell transplant for acute lymphoblastic leukemia, so the T cells may come from the graft donor.

The rearrangement links TRBV28 to TRBJ2-5; D not resolved. This CDR3 is 12 amino acids long. Germline V gene sequence: CDR1 MDHEN, CDR2 SYDVKM. Trimming removed 3 bases from V and 5 bases from J, with 7 bases in between. CDR3: CASSLGWETQYF. The CDR3 bases are TGTGCCAGCAGTTTGGGCTGGGAGACCCAGTACTTC.

The table lists this clonotype with a few counts. The chain has TRBV7-8 and TRBJ1-1, with a tentative D call TRBD1 (5 bases). The germline V gene encodes CDR1 SGHVS and CDR2 FQNEAQ. V gave up 1 base and J gave up 2 bases, with 14 bases separating them. This CDR3 contains 16 residues. The CDR3 region is CASSLGPLGANTEAFF. CDR3 DNA: TGTGCCAGCAGCTTAGGCCCACTCGGGGCAAACACTGAAGCTTTCTTT.

In this sample, this clonotype turned up many times. The chain uses TRBV4-3 and TRBJ2-3, with D tentatively TRBD2 (5 bases). The CDR3 sequence is 15 residues long. Trimming removed 3 bases from V and 4 bases from J, with 14 bases in between. Germline assignment: CDR1 LGHNA and CDR2 YSLEER. Written as DNA, the CDR3 is TGCGCCAGCAGCCACCTACTAGGAAGATCAGATACGCAGTATTTT. Encoded protein: CASSHLLGRSDTQYF.

V is TRBV29-1 and J is TRBJ2-1, with D uncertain. This CDR3 has 13 amino acids. The germline V gene encodes CDR1 SQVTM and CDR2 ANQGSEA. Trimming removed 1 base from V and 9 bases from J, with 13 bases in between. CDR3 sequence (DNA): TGCAGCGTTGAAGGGCGGTACTTAGGTGAGCAGTTCTTC. Amino acids: CSVEGRYLGEQFF.

The sample holds a few counts of this clonotype. The gene calls are TRBV5-5 and TRBJ2-5; possible D gene TRBD2, 5 bases. Germline V gives CDR1 SGHKS, CDR2 YYEKEE (reference sequence). The CDR3 has 13 amino acids. V lost 1 base and J lost 4, with 8 bases in between. In nucleotides, the CDR3 is TGTGCCAGCAGCTTGCCGGCGGGAGAGACCCAGTACTTC. Residues: CASSLPAGETQYF.

This clonotype turned up a few times. The rearrangement uses TRBV20-1 and TRBJ2-7, with a tentative D call TRBD1 (5 bases). V was clipped by 0 bases and J by 3 bases, with 12 bases between them. The CDR3 loop spans 14 amino acids. Looked up from germline, CDR1 is DFQATT and CDR2 is SNEGSKA (reference sequence). CDR3 in DNA: TGCAGTGCTAGAGATACGGACAACTACTACGAGCAGTACTTC. It yields the protein CSARDTDNYYEQYF.

The rearrangement joins TRBV29-1 to TRBJ2-5; D is perhaps TRBD1 (7 bases). V was clipped by 7 bases and J by 0 bases, with 9 bases between them. Germline loops: CDR1 SQVTM, CDR2 ANQGSEA. The CDR3 has 12 amino acids. The CDR3 sequence is CSARGDQETQYF. Here the CDR3 DNA reads TGCAGCGCCAGGGGGGACCAAGAGACCCAGTACTTC.

V gene TRBV27 combines with J gene TRBJ2-2, with TRBD2 matching over 8 bases. The CDR3 length is 18 residues. J was trimmed by 7 bases and V by 4 bases; bases with no gene match: 17. Germline CDR1 MNHEY, CDR2 SMNVEV (reference sequence). The CDR3 nucleotides are TGTGCCAGCAGTTCGCTTAGGGTGGCAGCGGGAGTGCGCGGGGAGCTGTTTTTT. This codes for CASSSLRVAAGVRGELFF.

The rearrangement links TRBV18 to TRBJ2-7; D is ambiguous. Trimming took 3 bases from V and 3 from J, leaving 9 bases between them. Per the germline V gene, CDR1 is KGHSH and CDR2 is LQKENI. CDR3 length equals 13 residues. The DNA for the CDR3 is TGTGCCAGCTCACCTTTGGGCCACTACGAGCAGTACTTC. Protein: CASSPLGHYEQYF. The full variable domain, its missing parts supplied by reference TRBV18 and TRBJ2-7, is NAGVMQNPRHLVRRRGQEARLRCSPMKGHSHVYWYRQLPEEGLKFMVYLQKENIIDESGMPKERFSAEFPKEGPSILRIQQVVRGDSAAYFCASSPLGHYEQYFGPGTRLTVT.

The V and J genes are TRBV6-1 and TRBJ1-6; 8 bases match TRBD1. V gave up 5 bases and J gave up 7 bases; unmatched junction bases: 4. CDR1 and CDR2 (germline): MNHNS, SASEGT. The CDR3 spans 14 residues. CDR3 nucleotide sequence: TGTGCCAGCAGTCCGACAGGGGAGAATTCACCCCTCCACTTT. This gives the protein CASSPTGENSPLHF.

The table lists this clonotype with a few counts. J is TRBJ1-3 and V is TRBV5-1; D gene uncertain. The germline V and J ends were trimmed by 4 bases and 2 bases, with 10 bases remaining between them. Germline CDR1 SGHRS, CDR2 YFSETQ. This CDR3 has 14 residues. As DNA, the CDR3 is TGCGCCAGCAGCCCGGGCGGTGCTGGAAACACCATATATTTT. It codes for CASSPGGAGNTIYF.

This chain connects TRBV4-3 to TRBJ2-5; possibly TRBD1 or TRBD2 for D (5 bases each). The CDR3 covers 15 residues. The V end was cut by 1 base, the J end by 4 bases, with 13 bases between. Germline CDR1 is LGHNA and CDR2 is YSLEER. For the CDR3, the DNA is TGCGCCAGCAGCCAAGGTGTCACCGGGACAGAGACCCAGTACTTC. Amino acid sequence: CASSQGVTGTETQYF.

This clonotype was counted many times. The V call is TRBV20-1, the J call TRBJ1-1; perhaps TRBD1 as D (6 bases). V lost 3 bases, J lost 0 bases, and 14 bases lay in between. CDR3 length: 15 amino acids. Germline V gene lookup returns CDR1 DFQATT and CDR2 SNEGSKA (reference sequence). The DNA for the CDR3 is TGCAGTGCTAGGATTCTACAGGGAATGAACACTGAAGCTTTCTTT. Translating it yields CSARILQGMNTEAFF.